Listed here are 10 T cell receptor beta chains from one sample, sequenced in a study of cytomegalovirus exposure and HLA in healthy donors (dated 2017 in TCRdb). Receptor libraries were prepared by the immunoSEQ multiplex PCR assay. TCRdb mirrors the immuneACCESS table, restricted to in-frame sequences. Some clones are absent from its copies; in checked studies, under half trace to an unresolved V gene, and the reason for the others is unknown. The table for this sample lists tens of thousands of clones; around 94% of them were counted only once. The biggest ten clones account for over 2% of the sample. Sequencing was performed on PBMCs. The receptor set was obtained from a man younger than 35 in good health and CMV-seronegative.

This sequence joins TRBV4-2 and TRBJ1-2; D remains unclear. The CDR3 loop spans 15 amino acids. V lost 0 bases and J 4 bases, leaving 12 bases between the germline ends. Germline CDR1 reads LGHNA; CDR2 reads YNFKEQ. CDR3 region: CASSQDTGSPYGYTF. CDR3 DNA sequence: TGTGCCAGCAGCCAAGATACGGGTAGCCCCTATGGCTACACCTTC.

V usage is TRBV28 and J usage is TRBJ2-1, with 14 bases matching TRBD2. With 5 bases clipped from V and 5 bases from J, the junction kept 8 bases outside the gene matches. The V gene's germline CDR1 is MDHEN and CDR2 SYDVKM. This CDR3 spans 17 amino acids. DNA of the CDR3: TGTGCCAGCAGTGTCCGACTAGCGGGAGGGGCCGACAATGAGCAGTTCTTC. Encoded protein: CASSVRLAGGADNEQFF.

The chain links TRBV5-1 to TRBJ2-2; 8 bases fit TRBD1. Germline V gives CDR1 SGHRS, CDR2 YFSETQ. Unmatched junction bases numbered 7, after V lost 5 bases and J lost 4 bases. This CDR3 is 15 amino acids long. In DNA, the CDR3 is TGCGCCAGCAGTTCCTTGGACAGGGCCACCGGGGAGCTGTTTTTT. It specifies CASSSLDRATGELFF.

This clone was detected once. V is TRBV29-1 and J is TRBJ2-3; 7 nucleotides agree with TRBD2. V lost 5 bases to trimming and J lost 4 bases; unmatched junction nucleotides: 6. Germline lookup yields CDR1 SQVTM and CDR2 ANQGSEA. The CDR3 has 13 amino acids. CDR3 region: CSVRGLAADTQYF. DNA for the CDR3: TGCAGCGTTCGGGGCCTAGCGGCAGATACGCAGTATTTT.

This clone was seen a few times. This CDR3 is CASSEGAQQPQHF. The DNA of the CDR3 is TGTGCCAGCAGCGAGGGGGCCCAACAGCCCCAGCATTTT. The chain recombines TRBV11-3 with TRBJ1-5, with TRBD1 matching over 7 bases. CDR1 and CDR2 (germline): SGHNT, YENEEA. The J segment lost 7 bases and the V segment lost 5 bases, leaving 5 bases of the junction unmatched. There are 13 residues in the CDR3.

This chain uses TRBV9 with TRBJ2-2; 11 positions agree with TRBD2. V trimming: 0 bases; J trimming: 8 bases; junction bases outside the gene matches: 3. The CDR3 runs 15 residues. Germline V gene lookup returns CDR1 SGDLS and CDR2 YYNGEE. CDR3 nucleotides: TGTGCCAGCAGCGTAGCCCCTAGCGGGAGGGGGGAGCTGTTTTTT. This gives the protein CASSVAPSGRGELFF.

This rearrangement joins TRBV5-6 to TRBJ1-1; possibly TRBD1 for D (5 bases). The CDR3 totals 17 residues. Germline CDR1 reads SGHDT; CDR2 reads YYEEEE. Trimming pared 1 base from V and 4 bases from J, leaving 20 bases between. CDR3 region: CASSLFLQGGLGTEAFF. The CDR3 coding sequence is TGTGCCAGCAGCTTGTTTCTCCAGGGAGGTTTGGGCACTGAAGCTTTCTTT.

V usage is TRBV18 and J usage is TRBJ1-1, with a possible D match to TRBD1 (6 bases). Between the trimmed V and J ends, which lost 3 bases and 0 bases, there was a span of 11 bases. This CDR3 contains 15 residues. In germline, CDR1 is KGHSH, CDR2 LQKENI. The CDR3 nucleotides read TGTGCCAGCTCACCTCAGGGGCCCATGAACACTGAAGCTTTCTTT. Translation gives CASSPQGPMNTEAFF. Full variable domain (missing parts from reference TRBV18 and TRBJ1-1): NAGVMQNPRHLVRRRGQEARLRCSPMKGHSHVYWYRQLPEEGLKFMVYLQKENIIDESGMPKERFSAEFPKEGPSILRIQQVVRGDSAAYFCASSPQGPMNTEAFFGQGTRLTVV.

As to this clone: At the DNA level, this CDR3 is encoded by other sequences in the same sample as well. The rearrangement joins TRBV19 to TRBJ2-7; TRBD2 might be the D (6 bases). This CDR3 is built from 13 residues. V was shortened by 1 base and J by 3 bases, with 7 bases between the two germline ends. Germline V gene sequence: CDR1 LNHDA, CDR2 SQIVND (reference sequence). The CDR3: CASSIGGGYEQYF. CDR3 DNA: TGTGCCAGTAGTATAGGGGGAGGCTACGAGCAGTACTTC.

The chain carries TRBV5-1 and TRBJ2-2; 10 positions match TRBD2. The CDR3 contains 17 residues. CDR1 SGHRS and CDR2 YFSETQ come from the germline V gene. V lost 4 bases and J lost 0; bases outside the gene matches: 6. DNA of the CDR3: TGCGCCAGCAGCCCGGGACTAGCGAGTACGAACACCGGGGAGCTGTTTTTT. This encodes CASSPGLASTNTGELFF.